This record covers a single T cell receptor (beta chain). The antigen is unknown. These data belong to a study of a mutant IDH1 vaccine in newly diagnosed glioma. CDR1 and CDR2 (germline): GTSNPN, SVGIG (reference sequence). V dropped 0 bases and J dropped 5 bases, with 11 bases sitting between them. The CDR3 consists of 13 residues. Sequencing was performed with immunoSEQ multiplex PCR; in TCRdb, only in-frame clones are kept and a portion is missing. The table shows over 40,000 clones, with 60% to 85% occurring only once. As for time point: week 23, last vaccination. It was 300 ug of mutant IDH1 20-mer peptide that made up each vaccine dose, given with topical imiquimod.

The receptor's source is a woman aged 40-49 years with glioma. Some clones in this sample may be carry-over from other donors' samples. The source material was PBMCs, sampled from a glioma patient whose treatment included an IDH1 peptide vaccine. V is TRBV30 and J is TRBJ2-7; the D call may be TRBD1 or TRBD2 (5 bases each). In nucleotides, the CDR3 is TGTGCCTGGAGTGTACGCAGGGACCACGAGCAGTACTTC. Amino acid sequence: CAWSVRRDHEQYF.